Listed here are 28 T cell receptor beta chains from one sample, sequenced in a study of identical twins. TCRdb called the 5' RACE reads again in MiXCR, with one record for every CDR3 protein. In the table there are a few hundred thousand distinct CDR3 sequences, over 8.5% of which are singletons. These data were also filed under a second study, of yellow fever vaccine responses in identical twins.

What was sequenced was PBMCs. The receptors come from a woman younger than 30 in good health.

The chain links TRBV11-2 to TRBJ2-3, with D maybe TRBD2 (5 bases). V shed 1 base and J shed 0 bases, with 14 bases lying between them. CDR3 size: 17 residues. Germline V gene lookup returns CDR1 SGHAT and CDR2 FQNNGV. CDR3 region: CASSLGYSGTSTDTQYF. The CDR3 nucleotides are TGTGCCAGCAGCTTAGGATACAGCGGAACTAGCACAGATACGCAGTATTTT.

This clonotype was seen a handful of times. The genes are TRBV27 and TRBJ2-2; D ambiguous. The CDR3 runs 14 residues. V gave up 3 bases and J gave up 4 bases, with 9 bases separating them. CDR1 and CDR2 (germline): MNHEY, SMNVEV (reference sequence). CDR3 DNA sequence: TGTGCCAGCAGTTTTTTGATCGGCACCGGGGAGCTGTTTTTT. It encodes CASSFLIGTGELFF.

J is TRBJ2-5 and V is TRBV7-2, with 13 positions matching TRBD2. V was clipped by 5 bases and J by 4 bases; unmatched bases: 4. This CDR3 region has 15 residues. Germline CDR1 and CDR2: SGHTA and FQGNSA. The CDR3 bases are TGTGCCAGCAGCCTAACTAGCGGGAGGGGAGAGACCCAGTACTTC. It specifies CASSLTSGRGETQYF.

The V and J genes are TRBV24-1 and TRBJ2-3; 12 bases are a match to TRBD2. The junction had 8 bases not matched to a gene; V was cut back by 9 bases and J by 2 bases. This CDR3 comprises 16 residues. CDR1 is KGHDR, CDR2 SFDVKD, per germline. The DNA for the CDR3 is TGTGCCACCGGACAAACTAGCGGGAGGACCACAGATACGCAGTATTTT. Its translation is CATGQTSGRTTDTQYF.

This CDR3 reads CASSVWDSSYEQYF. The CDR3 DNA follows: TGTGCCAGCAGCGTATGGGACAGCAGCTACGAGCAGTACTTC. The chain carries TRBV9 and TRBJ2-7; 7 bases are a match to TRBD1. V shed 1 base and J 3 bases; nucleotides not matched to a gene: 4. Looked up from germline, CDR1 is SGDLS and CDR2 is YYNGEE. The CDR3 is 14 amino acids.

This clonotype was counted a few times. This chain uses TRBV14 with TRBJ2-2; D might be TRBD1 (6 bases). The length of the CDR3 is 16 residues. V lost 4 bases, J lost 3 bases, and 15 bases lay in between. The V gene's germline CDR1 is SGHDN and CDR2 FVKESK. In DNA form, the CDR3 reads TGTGCCAGCAGCCTCCGGGACACTATTTACACCGGGGAGCTGTTTTTT. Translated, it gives CASSLRDTIYTGELFF. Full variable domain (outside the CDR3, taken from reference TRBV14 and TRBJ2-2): EAGVTQFPSHSVIEKGQTVTLRCDPISGHDNLYWYRRVMGKEIKFLLHFVKESKQDESGMPNNRFLAERTGGTYSTLKVQPAELEDSGVYFCASSLRDTIYTGELFFGEGSRLTVL.

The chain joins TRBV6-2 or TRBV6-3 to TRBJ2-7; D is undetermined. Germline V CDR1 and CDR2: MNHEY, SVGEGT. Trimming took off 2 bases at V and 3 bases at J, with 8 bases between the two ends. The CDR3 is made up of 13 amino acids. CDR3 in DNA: TGTGCCAGCAGTTACAGGGCTGACTACGAGCAGTACTTC. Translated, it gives CASSYRADYEQYF.

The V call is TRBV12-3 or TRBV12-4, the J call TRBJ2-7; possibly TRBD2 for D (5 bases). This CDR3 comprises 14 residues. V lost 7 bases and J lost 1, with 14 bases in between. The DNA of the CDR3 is TGTGCCAGCACTTCCACGGACTCATCCTACGAGCAGTACTTC. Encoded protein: CASTSTDSSYEQYF.

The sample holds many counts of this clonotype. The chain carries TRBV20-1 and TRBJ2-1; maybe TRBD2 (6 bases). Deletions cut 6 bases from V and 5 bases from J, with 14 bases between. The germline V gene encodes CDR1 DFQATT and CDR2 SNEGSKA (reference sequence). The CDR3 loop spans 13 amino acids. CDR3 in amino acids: CSAPVVADNEQFF. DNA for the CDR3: TGCAGTGCCCCTGTGGTAGCGGACAATGAGCAGTTCTTC.

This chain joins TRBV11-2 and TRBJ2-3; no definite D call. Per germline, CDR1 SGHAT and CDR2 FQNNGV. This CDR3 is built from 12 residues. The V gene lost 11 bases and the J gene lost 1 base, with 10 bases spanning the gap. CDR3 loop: CAGAGGTDTQYF. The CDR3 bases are TGTGCCGGCGCAGGTGGCACAGATACGCAGTATTTT.

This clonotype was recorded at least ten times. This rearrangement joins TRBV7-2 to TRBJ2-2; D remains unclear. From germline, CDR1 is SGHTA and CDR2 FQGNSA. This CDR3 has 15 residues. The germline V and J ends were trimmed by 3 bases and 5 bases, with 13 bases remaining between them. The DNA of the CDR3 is TGTGCCAGCAGCTTGTACAGTGGCTTGACCGGGGAGCTGTTTTTT. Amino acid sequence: CASSLYSGLTGELFF.

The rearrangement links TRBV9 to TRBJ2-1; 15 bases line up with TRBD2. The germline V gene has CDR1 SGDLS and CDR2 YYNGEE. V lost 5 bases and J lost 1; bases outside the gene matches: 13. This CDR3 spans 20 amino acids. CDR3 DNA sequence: TGTGCCAGCAGTCCCGTCTCCGGGACTAGCGGGGGGACATCCTACAATGAGCAGTTCTTC. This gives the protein CASSPVSGTSGGTSYNEQFF.

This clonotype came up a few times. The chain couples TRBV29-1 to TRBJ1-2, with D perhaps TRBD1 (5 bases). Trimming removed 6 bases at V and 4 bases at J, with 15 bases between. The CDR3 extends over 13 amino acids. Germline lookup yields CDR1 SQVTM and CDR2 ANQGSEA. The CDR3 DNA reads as TGCAGCGTCGAGGAGACAGAGAGCTATGGCTACACCTTC. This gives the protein CSVEETESYGYTF.

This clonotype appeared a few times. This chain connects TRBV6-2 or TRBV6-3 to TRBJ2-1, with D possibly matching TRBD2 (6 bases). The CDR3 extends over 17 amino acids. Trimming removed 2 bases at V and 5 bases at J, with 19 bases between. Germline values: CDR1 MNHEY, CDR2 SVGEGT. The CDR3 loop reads CASSYALDGGYNNEQFF. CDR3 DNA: TGTGCCAGCAGTTACGCCTTGGATGGGGGGTATAACAATGAGCAGTTCTTC.

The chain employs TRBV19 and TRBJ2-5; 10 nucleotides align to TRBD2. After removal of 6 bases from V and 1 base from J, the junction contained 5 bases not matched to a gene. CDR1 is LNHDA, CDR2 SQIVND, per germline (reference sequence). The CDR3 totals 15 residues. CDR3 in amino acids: CASSDSGRPQETQYF. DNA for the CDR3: TGTGCCAGTAGCGATAGCGGGAGGCCCCAAGAGACCCAGTACTTC. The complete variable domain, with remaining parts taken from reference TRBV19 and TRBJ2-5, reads DGGITQSPKYLFRKEGQNVTLSCEQNLNHDAMYWYRQDPGQGLRLIYYSQIVNDFQKGDIAEGYSVSREKKESFPLTVTSAQKNPTAFYLCASSDSGRPQETQYFGPGTRLLVL.

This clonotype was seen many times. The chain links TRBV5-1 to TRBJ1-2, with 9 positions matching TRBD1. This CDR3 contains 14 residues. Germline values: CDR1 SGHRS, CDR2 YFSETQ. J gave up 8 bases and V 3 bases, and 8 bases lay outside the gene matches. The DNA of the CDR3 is TGCGCCAGCAGCTCAGGACAGGGGTTTAGAGGCTACACCTTC. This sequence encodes CASSSGQGFRGYTF.

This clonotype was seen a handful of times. CDR3 nucleotides: TGTGCCAGCAGCGCCGGGACGGGGCCGACACTGTTTTTT. Its translation is CASSAGTGPTLFF. The V and J genes are TRBV6-1 and TRBJ1-4; the D gene is possibly TRBD1 (5 bases). Between the trimmed V and J ends, which lost 6 bases and 13 bases, there was a span of 18 bases. The CDR3 runs 13 residues. Germline lookup yields CDR1 MNHNS and CDR2 SASEGT.

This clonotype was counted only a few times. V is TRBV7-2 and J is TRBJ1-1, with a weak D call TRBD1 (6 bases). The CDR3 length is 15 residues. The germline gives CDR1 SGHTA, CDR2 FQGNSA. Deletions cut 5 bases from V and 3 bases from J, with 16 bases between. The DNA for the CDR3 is TGTGCCAGCAGCCCTCGGGGGGGGCGGTACACTGAAGCTTTCTTT. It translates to CASSPRGGRYTEAFF.

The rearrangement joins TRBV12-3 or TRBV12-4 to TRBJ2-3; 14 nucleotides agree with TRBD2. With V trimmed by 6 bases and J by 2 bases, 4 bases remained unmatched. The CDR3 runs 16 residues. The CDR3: CASSGTSGGVTDTQYF. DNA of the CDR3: TGTGCCAGCAGCGGGACTAGCGGGGGAGTCACAGATACGCAGTATTTT.

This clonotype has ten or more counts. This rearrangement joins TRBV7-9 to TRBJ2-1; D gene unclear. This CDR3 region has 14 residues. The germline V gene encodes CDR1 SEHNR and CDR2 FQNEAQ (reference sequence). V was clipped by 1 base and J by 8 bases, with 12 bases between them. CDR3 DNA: TGTGCCAGCAGCTTAGGAGGCAGGACCGATGAGCAGTTCTTC. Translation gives CASSLGGRTDEQFF.

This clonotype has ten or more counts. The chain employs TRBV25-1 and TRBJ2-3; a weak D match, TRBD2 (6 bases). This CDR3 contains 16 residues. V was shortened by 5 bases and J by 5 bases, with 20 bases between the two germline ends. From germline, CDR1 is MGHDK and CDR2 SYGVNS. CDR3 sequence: CASSPNRGLPGDTQYF. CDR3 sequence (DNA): TGTGCCAGCAGTCCGAACCGGGGACTCCCGGGAGATACGCAGTATTTT.

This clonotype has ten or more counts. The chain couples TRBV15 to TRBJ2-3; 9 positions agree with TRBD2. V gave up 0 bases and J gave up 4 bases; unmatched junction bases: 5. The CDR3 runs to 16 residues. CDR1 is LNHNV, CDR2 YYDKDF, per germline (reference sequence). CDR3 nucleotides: TGTGCCACCAGCAGAGATGGGGCGGGGGGGCCAGATACGCAGTATTTT. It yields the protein CATSRDGAGGPDTQYF.

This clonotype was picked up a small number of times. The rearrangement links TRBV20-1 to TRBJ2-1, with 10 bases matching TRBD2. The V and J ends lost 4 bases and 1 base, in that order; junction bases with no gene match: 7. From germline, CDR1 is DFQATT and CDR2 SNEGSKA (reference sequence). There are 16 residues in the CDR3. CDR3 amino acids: CSANLAGDISYNEQFF. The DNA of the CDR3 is TGCAGTGCTAACCTAGCGGGAGATATATCCTACAATGAGCAGTTCTTC.

The CDR3 protein is CASREREDHTQYF. For the CDR3, the DNA is TGTGCCAGCAGAGAGCGGGAGGACCATACGCAGTATTTT. The chain employs TRBV7-9 and TRBJ2-3; 9 bases line up with TRBD2. The germline V gene has CDR1 SEHNR and CDR2 FQNEAQ (reference sequence). The V segment lost 6 bases and the J segment 7 bases; nucleotides outside the gene matches: 5. The length of the CDR3 is 13 residues.

The CDR3 DNA sequence: TGTGCCAGCAGCGTATTGATCGGGGGGGATGAGCAGTTCTTC. As protein: CASSVLIGGDEQFF. This chain joins TRBV9 and TRBJ2-1, with TRBD2 identical over 8 bases. The CDR3 runs 14 residues. Germline CDR1 is SGDLS and CDR2 is YYNGEE. J gave up 8 bases and V 1 base, and 5 bases lay outside the gene matches. The full variable domain, its missing parts supplied by reference TRBV9 and TRBJ2-1, is DSGVTQTPKHLITATGQRVTLRCSPRSGDLSVYWYQQSLDQGLQFLIQYYNGEERAKGNILERFSAQQFPDLHSELNLSSLELGDSALYFCASSVLIGGDEQFFGPGTRLTVL.

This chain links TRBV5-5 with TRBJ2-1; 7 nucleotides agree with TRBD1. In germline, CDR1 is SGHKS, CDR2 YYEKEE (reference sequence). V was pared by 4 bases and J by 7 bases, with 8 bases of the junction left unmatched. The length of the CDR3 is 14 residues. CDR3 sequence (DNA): TGTGCCAGCAGCCCGGTGACAGGGCGGAATGAGCAGTTCTTC. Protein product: CASSPVTGRNEQFF. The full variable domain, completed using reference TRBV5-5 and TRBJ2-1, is DAGVTQSPTHLIKTRGQQVTLRCSPISGHKSVSWYQQVLGQGPQFIFQYYEKEERGRGNFPDRFSARQFPNYSSELNVNALLLGDSALYLCASSPVTGRNEQFFGPGTRLTVL.

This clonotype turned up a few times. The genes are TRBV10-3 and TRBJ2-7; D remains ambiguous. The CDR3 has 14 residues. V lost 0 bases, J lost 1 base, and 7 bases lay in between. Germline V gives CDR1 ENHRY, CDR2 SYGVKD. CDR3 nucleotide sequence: TGTGCCATCAGTGAGTCTGCAATTTCCTACGAGCAGTACTTC. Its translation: CAISESAISYEQYF.

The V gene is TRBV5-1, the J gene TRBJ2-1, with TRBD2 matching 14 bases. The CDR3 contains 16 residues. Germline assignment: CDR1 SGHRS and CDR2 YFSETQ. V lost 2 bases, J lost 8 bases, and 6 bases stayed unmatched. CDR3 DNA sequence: TGCGCCAGCAGCTTCGGGACTAGCGGGAGTACAGATGAGCAGTTCTTC. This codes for CASSFGTSGSTDEQFF.